The 4 T cell receptor beta chains below come from one sample, sequenced in a study of blood T cells in healthy people across ages. The authors ran a second PCR of 7 to 11 cycles using a sample-barcoded 5' primer and a J-beta primer mix. MiXCR, run by TCRdb on the 5' RACE reads, gives a single entry per CDR3 protein. The data show around 1.7 million distinct CDR3 sequences, 28% seen once. Sequencing was performed on blood. These receptor sequences come from a woman aged 25-40 years in good health.

The chain joins TRBV7-9 to TRBJ2-1; D is unclear. Judging by the DNA end, TRBJ2-7 fits better; the J call may be wrong. This CDR3 is 13 amino acids long. Germline CDR1 and CDR2: SEHNR and FQNEAQ (reference sequence). The DNA of the CDR3 is TGTGCCAGCAGCGAGGACGGTCCTTTAGAGCAGTACGTC. Translation gives CASSEDGPLEQYV.

This clonotype has just a few counts. The chain combines TRBV12-3 or TRBV12-4 with TRBJ2-3, with D unresolved. The V end was cut by 0 bases, the J end by 2 bases, with 15 bases between. This CDR3 spans 17 amino acids. The CDR3 coding sequence is TGTGCCAGCAGTTTAGCCCAGCAGGAGAGACCCACAGATACGCAGTATTTT. Its translation is CASSLAQQERPTDTQYF.

Comment on this clonotype: A much larger clone differs from this one at a single base, so this may be a read error. The V call is TRBV20-1, the J call TRBJ2-5, with a weak D call TRBD2 (6 bases). The CDR3 runs 12 residues. The germline gives CDR1 DFQATT, CDR2 SNEGSKA (reference sequence). With 5 bases removed from V and 11 bases from J, the gap between germline ends came to 18 bases. As DNA, the CDR3 is TGCAGTGCTTTGTCGGGGGTGAATGAGCAGTACTTC. This gives the protein CSALSGVNEQYF.

The chain carries TRBV29-1 and TRBJ2-7; D gene unclear. The CDR3 sequence is 13 residues long. V was shortened by 1 base and J by 7 bases, with 14 bases between the two germline ends. The germline V gene has CDR1 SQVTM and CDR2 ANQGSEA. Here the CDR3 reads CSVEAGPYNEQYF. The CDR3 bases are TGCAGCGTTGAAGCTGGGCCCTATAATGAGCAGTACTTC.